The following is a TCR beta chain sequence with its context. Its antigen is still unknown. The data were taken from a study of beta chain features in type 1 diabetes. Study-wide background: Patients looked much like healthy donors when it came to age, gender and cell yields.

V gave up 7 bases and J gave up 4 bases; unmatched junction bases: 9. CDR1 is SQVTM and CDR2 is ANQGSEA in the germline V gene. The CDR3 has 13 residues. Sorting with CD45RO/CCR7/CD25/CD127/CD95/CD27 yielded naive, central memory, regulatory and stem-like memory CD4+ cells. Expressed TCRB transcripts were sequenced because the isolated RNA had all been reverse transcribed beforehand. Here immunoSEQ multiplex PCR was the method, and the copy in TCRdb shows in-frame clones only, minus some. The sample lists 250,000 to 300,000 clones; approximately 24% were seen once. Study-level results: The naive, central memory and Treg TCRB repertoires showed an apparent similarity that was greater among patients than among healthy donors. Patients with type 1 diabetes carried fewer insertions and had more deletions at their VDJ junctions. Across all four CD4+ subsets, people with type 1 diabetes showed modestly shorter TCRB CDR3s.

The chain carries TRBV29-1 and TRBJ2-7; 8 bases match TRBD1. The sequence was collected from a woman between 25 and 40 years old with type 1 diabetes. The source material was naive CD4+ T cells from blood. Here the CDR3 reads CSGRTGSGYEQYF. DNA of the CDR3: TGCAGCGGACGGACAGGGAGTGGGTACGAGCAGTACTTC.